This TCR beta chain was captured in a study of CD8+ T cells in alopecia areata. A remark on this clone: Its specificity is not known.

Findings and limits, study-wide: More clonal than normal scalp was lesional scalp, particularly alopecia totalis/universalis.

This CDR3 is 17 amino acids long. From germline, CDR1 is LNHNV and CDR2 YYDKDF (reference sequence). Between the trimmed V and J ends, which lost 5 bases and 0 bases, there was a span of 17 bases. Sequencing templates came from extracted RNA that was reverse transcribed into cDNA. Method: immunoSEQ multiplex PCR; TCRdb's copy keeps in-frame clones and lacks some. This sample carries roughly 150,000 clones, approximately 60% of them seen once, and the ten largest clones take under 5.5%. The rearrangement joins TRBV15 to TRBJ2-4, with D possibly TRBD1 on 6 matching bases. The sequence derives from a human donor in good health. The specimen was CD4+ T cells sorted from blood. CDR3 coding DNA: TGTGCCACCAGCGGAGGACAGCTCCAACTAGCCAAAAACATTCAGTACTTC. This translates into CATSGGQLQLAKNIQYF.